A selection of T cell receptor beta chains follows, all from one sample in a study of blood T cell repertoires in COVID-19. The protocol was immunoSEQ multiplex PCR, while the TCRdb copy is restricted to in-frame clones and leaves out a portion. Of around 26,000 clones in the sample, 87% were seen once. Material for sequencing was peripheral blood. Source of these receptors: a human donor in a cohort sampled during active COVID-19. CDR3s include the opening cysteine and the closing phenylalanine or tryptophan. The order of the fields is J gene, V gene, D gene, clone size, CDR3 protein, CDR3 DNA. D genes are given only for firm matches. Size tells how often a clone was seen (once, few, many) or the class of an expanded clone, and some rows leave it out.

>TRBJ2-6|TRBV4-1|NA|NA
CASSQDTFGVLTF
TGCGCCAGCAGCCAGGACACCTTTGGCGTCCTGACTTTC
>TRBJ2-5|TRBV3-1/TRBV3-2|TRBD2|NA
CASSQEVGSLAVGQETQYF
TGTGCCAGCAGCCAAGAAGTTGGGAGTCTAGCGGTAGGACAAGAGACCCAGTACTTC
>TRBJ1-1|TRBV6-6|NA|NA
CASHKGVYTEAFF
TGTGCCAGCCATAAGGGGGTCTACACTGAAGCTTTCTTT
>TRBJ1-4|TRBV2|NA|NA
CASSSGVNEKLFF
TGTGCCAGCAGTTCAGGGGTTAACGAAAAACTGTTTTTT
>TRBJ1-5|TRBV28|TRBD1|NA
CASTDRGSNQPQHF
TGTGCCAGCACCGACAGGGGGAGCAATCAGCCCCAGCATTTT
>TRBJ2-7|TRBV10-3|TRBD1|NA
CAISQGRGHDEQYF
TGTGCCATCAGCCAAGGCAGGGGGCATGACGAGCAGTACTTC
>TRBJ2-7|TRBV4-1|NA|once
CASSQDRVTLSYEQYF
TGCGCCAGCAGCCAAGACAGGGTGACCCTCTCTTACGAGCAGTACTTC
>TRBJ2-3|TRBV6-5|TRBD1|NA
CASSPRQGLYHTQYF
TGTGCCAGCAGCCCAAGACAGGGTTTGTACCATACGCAGTATTTT
>TRBJ1-2|TRBV10-3|TRBD1|NA
CAISAGQGAVTGTF
TGTGCCATCAGTGCGGGACAGGGGGCGGTTACGGGGACCTTC
>TRBJ2-1|TRBV7-2|TRBD2|NA
CASSLGPSGGANNEQFF
TGTGCCAGCAGCTTGGGGCCTAGCGGGGGGGCGAACAATGAGCAGTTCTTC
>TRBJ2-1|TRBV28|TRBD1|NA
CASSRSGGGYNEQFF
TGTGCCAGCAGCCGCTCAGGGGGCGGATACAATGAGCAGTTCTTC
>TRBJ2-1|TRBV19|TRBD2|NA
CASSPLRAGGQFEQFF
TGTGCCAGTAGCCCACTGAGAGCGGGGGGGCAATTTGAGCAGTTCTTC
>TRBJ2-3|TRBV19|NA|NA
CASSFLTGLSDTQYF
TGTGCCAGTAGTTTTCTGACGGGACTTAGCGATACGCAGTATTTT
>TRBJ2-2|TRBV6-5|TRBD1|NA
CASNLQGRTGELFF
TGTGCCAGTAACTTACAGGGGAGAACCGGGGAGCTGTTTTTT
>TRBJ1-4|TRBV5-8|TRBD1|NA
CASSYLLQGADEKLFF
TGTGCCAGCAGCTATCTCTTACAGGGGGCCGATGAAAAACTGTTTTTT
>TRBJ2-1|TRBV5-1|TRBD1|NA
CASSLPSWGTGGNEQFF
TGCGCCAGCAGCTTGCCCTCATGGGGGACAGGGGGCAATGAGCAGTTCTTC
>TRBJ1-4|TRBV5-1|TRBD1|NA
CASSRETGGYEKLFF
TGCGCCAGCAGCAGGGAGACAGGGGGTTATGAAAAACTGTTTTTT
>TRBJ1-1|TRBV4-3|TRBD1|NA
CASSQELGTVNTEAFF
TGCGCCAGCAGCCAAGAATTGGGGACAGTGAACACTGAAGCTTTCTTT
>TRBJ2-7|TRBV4-2|TRBD1|NA
CASSQEGQGIEQYF
TGTGCCAGCAGCCAAGAAGGACAGGGGATCGAGCAGTACTTC
>TRBJ2-3|TRBV19|TRBD2|NA
CASSLRLAGGPDTQYF
TGTGCCAGTAGTCTCAGACTAGCGGGAGGGCCAGATACGCAGTATTTT
>TRBJ1-1|TRBV6-5|NA|NA
CASSYDRRVTEAFF
TGTGCCAGCAGTTACGACAGAAGAGTGACTGAAGCTTTCTTT
>TRBJ1-4|TRBV7-9|NA|few
CASSPGAAGEKLFF
TGTGCCAGCAGCCCGGGGGCAGCGGGAGAAAAACTGTTTTTT
>TRBJ1-2|TRBV4-1|NA|NA
CASSQVPGVHGYTF
TGCGCCAGCAGCCAAGTTCCGGGGGTACATGGCTACACCTTC
>TRBJ2-5|TRBV5-1|NA|NA
CASTLTGFNQETQYF
TGCGCCAGCACCTTGACAGGTTTCAACCAAGAGACCCAGTACTTC
>TRBJ2-1|TRBV18|TRBD2|NA
CASSPLLAEGYNEQFF
TGTGCCAGCTCACCCTTACTAGCGGAGGGATACAATGAGCAGTTCTTC
>TRBJ2-1|TRBV7-8|NA|NA
CASSTRLYNEQFF
TGTGCCAGCAGCACCAGACTATACAATGAGCAGTTCTTC
>TRBJ2-5|TRBV11-3|TRBD2|NA
CASSAGAGDGETQYF
TGTGCCAGCAGCGCGGGAGCGGGAGATGGTGAGACCCAGTACTTC
>TRBJ2-1|TRBV7-2|NA|NA
CASSLVSSDNEQFF
TGTGCCAGCAGCTTAGTCTCTAGCGACAATGAGCAGTTCTTC
>TRBJ1-4|TRBV5-1|TRBD1|NA
CASSFDRGEKLFF
TGCGCCAGCAGCTTTGACAGGGGAGAAAAACTGTTTTTT
>TRBJ1-2|TRBV7-9|NA|NA
CASSLVVTNYGYTF
TGTGCCAGCAGCTTAGTAGTGACTAACTATGGCTACACCTTC
>TRBJ2-2|TRBV6-6|NA|once
CASSSGAGASTGELFF
TGTGCCAGCAGTTCCGGTGCAGGGGCGAGCACCGGGGAGCTGTTTTTT
>TRBJ2-1|TRBV11-2|NA|NA
CASSLISEQFF
TGTGCCAGCAGCTTAATCTCTGAGCAGTTCTTC
>TRBJ2-3|TRBV9|NA|NA
CASSVQEGELQDTQYF
TGTGCCAGCAGCGTTCAGGAAGGGGAACTTCAAGATACGCAGTATTTT
>TRBJ2-1|TRBV6-5|NA|NA
CASSYSRTSEPHEQFF
TGTGCCAGCAGTTACTCGAGGACATCTGAGCCTCATGAGCAGTTCTTC
>TRBJ2-2|TRBV11-2|TRBD2|NA
CASSSGLAGGVGELFF
TGTGCCAGCAGCTCGGGACTAGCGGGAGGGGTCGGGGAGCTGTTTTTT
>TRBJ2-7|TRBV12-3/TRBV12-4|TRBD2|NA
CASSRGAYEQYF
TGTGCCAGCAGCCGGGGGGCCTACGAGCAGTACTTC
>TRBJ2-7|TRBV9|NA|NA
CASSPIAEHYEQYF
TGTGCCAGCAGCCCGATAGCGGAGCACTACGAGCAGTACTTC